Each of the 9 T cell receptor beta chains below was sequenced from the same sample in a study of cytomegalovirus exposure and HLA in healthy donors. PCR involved 60 Vbeta and 13 Jbeta primers. Assay used: immunoSEQ multiplex PCR; TCRdb lists only in-frame clones, some missing. Here the sample spans some 120,000 clones, 81% being singletons. Sequencing was carried out using PBMCs. The origin of the receptors is a woman in her twenties or thirties in good health and CMV-seronegative.

The V and J genes are TRBV6-1 and TRBJ2-7; TRBD2 matches 13 bases. V lost 4 bases and J lost 5; bases outside the gene matches: 8. Germline CDR1 and CDR2: MNHNS and SASEGT. The CDR3 spans 16 residues. CDR3 residues: CASSGAGTSGINEQYF. The CDR3 DNA sequence: TGTGCCAGCAGTGGTGCTGGGACTAGCGGGATCAACGAGCAGTACTTC.

The chain joins TRBV11-3 to TRBJ2-1; 8 bases fit TRBD2. V was clipped by 5 bases and J by 2 bases; unmatched bases: 8. The CDR3 is 16 residues long. Germline assignment: CDR1 SGHNT and CDR2 YENEEA. CDR3 sequence: CASSPFSGETYNEQFF. The CDR3 DNA reads TGTGCCAGCAGCCCCTTTAGCGGGGAAACCTACAATGAGCAGTTCTTC.

In DNA form, the CDR3 reads TGTGCCAGTAGTGCCTCCGGACAGGGCAGTCAGCCCCAGCATTTT. Its protein product is CASSASGQGSQPQHF. This rearrangement joins TRBV19 to TRBJ1-5, with TRBD1 identical over 8 bases. This CDR3 spans 15 amino acids. V trimming: 5 bases; J trimming: 6 bases; junction bases outside the gene matches: 9. Germline V gene lookup returns CDR1 LNHDA and CDR2 SQIVND (reference sequence).

This clone was recorded only once. The DNA for the CDR3 is TGTGCCAGCAGCTTAAGAGGGTCAACTAATGAAAAACTGTTTTTT. Residues: CASSLRGSTNEKLFF. The V and J genes are TRBV7-9 and TRBJ1-4; the D is unclear. CDR3 size: 15 residues. V was trimmed by 2 bases and J by 0 bases, leaving 7 bases between them. Germline lookup yields CDR1 SEHNR and CDR2 FQNEAQ (reference sequence).

The rearrangement uses TRBV20-1 and TRBJ2-1; D not resolved. The CDR3 is 11 amino acids. V was trimmed by 0 bases and J by 15 bases, leaving 12 bases between them. Germline-derived CDR1 and CDR2 are DFQATT and SNEGSKA (reference sequence). The CDR3 DNA follows: TGCAGTGCTAGAGATCGAGCGAACGGGTTCTTC. Its protein product is CSARDRANGFF.

The rearrangement links TRBV4-1 to TRBJ2-7; 10 bases align to TRBD1. This CDR3 is 15 amino acids long. Looked up from germline, CDR1 is MGHRA and CDR2 is YSYEKL. With V trimmed by 5 bases and J by 2 bases, 6 bases remained unmatched. In DNA form, the CDR3 reads TGCGCCAGCAGCGCAACCGGGACAGGGGCCTACGAGCAGTACTTC. This codes for CASSATGTGAYEQYF.

The CDR3 loop reads CASSSVQGRYGYTF. The CDR3 DNA follows: TGTGCCAGCAGCTCGGTACAGGGCCGCTATGGCTACACCTTC. The V call is TRBV7-9, the J call TRBJ1-2, with a possible D match to TRBD1 (6 bases). The CDR3 is 14 amino acids. The V and J ends lost 4 bases and 4 bases respectively, with 13 bases between them. Germline CDR1 is SEHNR and CDR2 is FQNEAQ (reference sequence). The complete variable domain, with remaining parts taken from reference TRBV7-9 and TRBJ1-2, reads DTGVSQNPRHKITKRGQNVTFRCDPISEHNRLYWYRQTLGQGPEFLTYFQNEAQLEKSRLLSDRFSAERPKGSFSTLEIQRTEQGDSAMYLCASSSVQGRYGYTFGSGTRLTVV.

Of note for this clone: At one boundary the junction diverges from the germline segment, which might be a read error. This rearrangement joins TRBV7-9 to TRBJ2-1; 7 bases agree with TRBD2. The CDR3 runs to 18 residues. From germline, CDR1 is SEHNR and CDR2 FQNEAQ (reference sequence). DNA for the CDR3: TGTTCCAGCAGCGCCTTAGCCTTGTCTAGCGGCTCCTACAATGAGCAGTTCTTC. Translation gives CSSSALALSSGSYNEQFF.

The chain combines TRBV5-4 with TRBJ2-3; 8 bases are a match to TRBD1. Looked up from germline, CDR1 is SGHNT and CDR2 is YYREEE (reference sequence). CDR3 length equals 16 residues. The ends lost 5 bases at V and 3 bases at J; junction bases unmatched: 11. As DNA, the CDR3 is TGTGCCAGCAGGTCCGCCTCGGACAGGGCAACAGATACGCAGTATTTT. It specifies CASRSASDRATDTQYF.